This T cell receptor beta chain was captured in a study of lymphopenia after photon versus proton radiotherapy. Broader study findings: Photon-treated patients lost naive T cells and TCR diversity; proton-treated stayed stable.

Using immunoSEQ multiplex PCR, the repertoire was profiled, and TCRdb retains in-frame clones only, with some absent. This sample yields tens of thousands of clones, of which 85% are seen a single time; 2.2% belongs to the top ten. Germline loops: CDR1 SGHTA, CDR2 FQGNSA. The CDR3 extends over 15 amino acids. V trimming: 5 bases; J trimming: 0 bases; junction bases outside the gene matches: 5. Of note for this clone: The antigen remains unidentified.

Sequencing was performed on peripheral blood, taken from a patient treated with photon-based radiotherapy. The J gene is TRBJ1-1, the V gene TRBV7-2; 8 nucleotides agree with TRBD1. The clonotype was recovered from a man aged 40-50 years with gastric cancer. The CDR3 sequence: CASSLRGLVNTEAFF. CDR3 sequence (DNA): TGTGCCAGCAGCCTCAGGGGGCTTGTGAACACTGAAGCTTTCTTT.